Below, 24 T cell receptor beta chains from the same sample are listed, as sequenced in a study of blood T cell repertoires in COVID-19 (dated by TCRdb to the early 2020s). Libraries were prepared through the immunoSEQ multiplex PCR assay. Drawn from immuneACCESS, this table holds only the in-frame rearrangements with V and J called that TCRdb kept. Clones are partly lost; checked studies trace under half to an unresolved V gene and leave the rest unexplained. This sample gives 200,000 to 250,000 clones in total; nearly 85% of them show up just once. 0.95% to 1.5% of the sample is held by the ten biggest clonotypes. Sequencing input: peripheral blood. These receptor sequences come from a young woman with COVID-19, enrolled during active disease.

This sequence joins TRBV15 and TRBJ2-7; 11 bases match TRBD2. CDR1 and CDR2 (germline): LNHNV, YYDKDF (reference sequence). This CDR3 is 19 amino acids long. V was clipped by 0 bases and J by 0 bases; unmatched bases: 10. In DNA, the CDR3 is TGTGCCACCAGCAGAGATCCAGTTCGGACTAGCGGGTTCTCCTACGAGCAGTACTTC. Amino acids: CATSRDPVRTSGFSYEQYF.

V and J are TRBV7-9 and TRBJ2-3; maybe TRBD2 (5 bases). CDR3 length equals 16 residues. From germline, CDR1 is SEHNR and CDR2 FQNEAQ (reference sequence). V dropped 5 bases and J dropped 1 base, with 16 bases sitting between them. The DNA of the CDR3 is TGTGCCAGCAGCCCGCGGGCTCGGGTGGGCACAGATACGCAGTATTTT. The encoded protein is CASSPRARVGTDTQYF.

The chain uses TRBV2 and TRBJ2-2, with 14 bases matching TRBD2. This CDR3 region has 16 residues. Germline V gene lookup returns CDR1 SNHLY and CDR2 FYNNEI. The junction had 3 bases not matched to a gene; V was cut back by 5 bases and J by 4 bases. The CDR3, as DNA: TGTGCCAGCAGTCGACTAGCGGGGGGGCGCACCGGGGAGCTGTTTTTT. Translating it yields CASSRLAGGRTGELFF.

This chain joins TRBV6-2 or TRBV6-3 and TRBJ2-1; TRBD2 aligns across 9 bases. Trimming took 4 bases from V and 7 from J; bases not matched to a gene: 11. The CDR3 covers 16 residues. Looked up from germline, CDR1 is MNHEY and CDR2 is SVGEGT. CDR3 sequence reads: CASSSAGSSGKNEQFF. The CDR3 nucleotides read TGTGCCAGCAGTTCCGCCGGCTCTAGCGGGAAGAATGAGCAGTTCTTC.

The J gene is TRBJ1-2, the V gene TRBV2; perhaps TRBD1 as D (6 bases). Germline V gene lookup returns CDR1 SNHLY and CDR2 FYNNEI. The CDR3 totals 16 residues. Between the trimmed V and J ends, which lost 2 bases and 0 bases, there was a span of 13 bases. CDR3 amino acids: CASSERGTPPNYGYTF. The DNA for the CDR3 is TGTGCCAGCAGTGAAAGGGGGACACCCCCTAACTATGGCTACACCTTC.

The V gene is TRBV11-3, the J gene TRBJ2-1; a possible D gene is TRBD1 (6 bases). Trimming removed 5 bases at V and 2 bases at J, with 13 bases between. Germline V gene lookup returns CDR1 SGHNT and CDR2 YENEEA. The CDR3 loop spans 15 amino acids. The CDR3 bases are TGTGCCAGCAGCCGCAGGGGTGACACCTACAATGAGCAGTTCTTC. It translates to CASSRRGDTYNEQFF.

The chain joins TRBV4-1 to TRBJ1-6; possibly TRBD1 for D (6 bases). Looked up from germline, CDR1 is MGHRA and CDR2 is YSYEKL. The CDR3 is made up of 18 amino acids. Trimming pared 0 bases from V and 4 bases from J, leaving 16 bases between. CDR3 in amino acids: CASSQDVRGASYNSPLHF. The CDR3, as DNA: TGCGCCAGCAGCCAAGATGTGCGGGGGGCCTCGTATAATTCACCCCTCCACTTT.

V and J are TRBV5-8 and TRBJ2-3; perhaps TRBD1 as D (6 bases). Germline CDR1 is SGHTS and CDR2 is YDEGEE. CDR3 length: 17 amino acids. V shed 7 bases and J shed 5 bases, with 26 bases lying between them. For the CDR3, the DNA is TGTGCCAGCCCCCTTGCCTTGGGGGCGTGGGCGGGAGATACGCAGTATTTT. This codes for CASPLALGAWAGDTQYF.

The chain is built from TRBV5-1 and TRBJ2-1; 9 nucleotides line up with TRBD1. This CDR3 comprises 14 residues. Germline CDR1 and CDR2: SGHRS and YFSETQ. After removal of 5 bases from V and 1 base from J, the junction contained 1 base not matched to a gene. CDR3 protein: CASRGQGSYNEQFF. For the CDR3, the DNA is TGCGCCAGCAGGGGACAGGGTTCCTACAATGAGCAGTTCTTC.

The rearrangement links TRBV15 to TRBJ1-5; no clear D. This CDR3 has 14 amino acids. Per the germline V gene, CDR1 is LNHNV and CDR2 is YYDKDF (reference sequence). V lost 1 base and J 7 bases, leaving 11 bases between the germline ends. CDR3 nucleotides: TGTGCCACCAGCAGAGGCATTCGTGGCCAGCCCCAGCATTTT. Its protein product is CATSRGIRGQPQHF.

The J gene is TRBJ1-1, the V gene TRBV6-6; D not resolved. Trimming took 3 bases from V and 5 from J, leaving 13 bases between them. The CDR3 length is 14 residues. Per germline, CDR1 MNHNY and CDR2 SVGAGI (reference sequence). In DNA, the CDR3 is TGTGCCAGCAGTTATCCATCTTCCGGGACTGAAGCTTTCTTT. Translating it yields CASSYPSSGTEAFF.

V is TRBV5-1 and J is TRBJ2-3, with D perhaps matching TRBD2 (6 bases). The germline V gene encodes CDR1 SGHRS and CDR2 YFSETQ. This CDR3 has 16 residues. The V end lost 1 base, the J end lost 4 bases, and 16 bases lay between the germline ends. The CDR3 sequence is CASSLQGGMKADTQYF. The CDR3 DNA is TGCGCCAGCAGCTTGCAGGGCGGGATGAAAGCAGATACGCAGTATTTT.

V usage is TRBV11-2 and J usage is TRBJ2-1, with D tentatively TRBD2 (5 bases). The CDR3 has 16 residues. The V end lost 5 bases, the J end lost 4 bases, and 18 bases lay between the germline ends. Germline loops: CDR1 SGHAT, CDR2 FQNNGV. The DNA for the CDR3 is TGTGCCAGCAGCCCAGTCCAGAGGGCCCTTTACAATGAGCAGTTCTTC. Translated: CASSPVQRALYNEQFF.

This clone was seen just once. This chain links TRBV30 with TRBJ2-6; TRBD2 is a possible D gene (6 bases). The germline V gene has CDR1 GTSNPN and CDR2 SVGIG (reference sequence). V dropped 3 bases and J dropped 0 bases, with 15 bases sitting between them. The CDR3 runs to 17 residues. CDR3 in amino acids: CAWSLGTFRSGANVLTF. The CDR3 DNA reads TGTGCCTGGAGCCTCGGGACTTTTCGCTCTGGGGCCAACGTCCTGACTTTC.

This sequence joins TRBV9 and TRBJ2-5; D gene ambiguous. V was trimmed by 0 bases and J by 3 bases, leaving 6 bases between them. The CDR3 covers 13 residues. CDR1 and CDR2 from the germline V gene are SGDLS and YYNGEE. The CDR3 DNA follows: TGTGCCAGCAGCGTAGGCCAGAAAGAGACCCAGTACTTC. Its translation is CASSVGQKETQYF. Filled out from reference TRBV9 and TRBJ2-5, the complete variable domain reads DSGVTQTPKHLITATGQRVTLRCSPRSGDLSVYWYQQSLDQGLQFLIQYYNGEERAKGNILERFSAQQFPDLHSELNLSSLELGDSALYFCASSVGQKETQYFGPGTRLLVL.

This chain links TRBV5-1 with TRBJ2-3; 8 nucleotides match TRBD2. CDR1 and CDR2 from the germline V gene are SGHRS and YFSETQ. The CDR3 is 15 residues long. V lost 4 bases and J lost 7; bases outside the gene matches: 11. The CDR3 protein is CASSPEGLAGYTQYF. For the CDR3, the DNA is TGCGCCAGCAGCCCCGAGGGGCTAGCGGGTTATACGCAGTATTTT. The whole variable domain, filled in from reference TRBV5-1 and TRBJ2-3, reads KAGVTQTPRYLIKTRGQQVTLSCSPISGHRSVSWYQQTPGQGLQFLFEYFSETQRNKGNFPGRFSGRQFSNSRSEMNVSTLELGDSALYLCASSPEGLAGYTQYFGPGTRLTVL.

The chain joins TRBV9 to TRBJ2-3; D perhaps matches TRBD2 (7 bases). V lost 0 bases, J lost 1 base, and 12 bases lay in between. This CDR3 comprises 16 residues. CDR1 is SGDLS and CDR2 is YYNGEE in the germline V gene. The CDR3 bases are TGTGCCAGCAGCGTAGAGGGCGGGGGCGGCACAGATACGCAGTATTTT. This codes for CASSVEGGGGTDTQYF.

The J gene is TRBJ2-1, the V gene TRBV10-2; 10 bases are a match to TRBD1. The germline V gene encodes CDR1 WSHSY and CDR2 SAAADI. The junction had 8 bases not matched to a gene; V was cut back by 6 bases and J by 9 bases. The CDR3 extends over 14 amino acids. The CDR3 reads CASSPGQGQGEQFF. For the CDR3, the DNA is TGCGCCAGCAGCCCGGGACAGGGGCAGGGTGAGCAGTTCTTC.

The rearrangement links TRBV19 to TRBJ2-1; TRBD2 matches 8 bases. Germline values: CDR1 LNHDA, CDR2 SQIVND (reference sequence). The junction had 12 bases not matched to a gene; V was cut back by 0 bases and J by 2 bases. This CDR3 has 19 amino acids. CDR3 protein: CASSIEPAGEPRAYNEQFF. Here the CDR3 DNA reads TGTGCCAGTAGTATAGAACCAGCGGGAGAGCCAAGAGCCTACAATGAGCAGTTCTTC.

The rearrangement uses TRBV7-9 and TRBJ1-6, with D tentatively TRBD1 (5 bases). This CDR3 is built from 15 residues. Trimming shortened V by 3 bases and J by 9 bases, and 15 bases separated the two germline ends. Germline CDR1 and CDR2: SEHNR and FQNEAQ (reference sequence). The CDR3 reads CASSFFLSDSSPLHF. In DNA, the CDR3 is TGTGCCAGCAGCTTCTTTCTCAGCGACAGTTCACCCCTCCACTTT.

CDR3 loop: CASSPGTRATNEKLFF. Written as DNA, the CDR3 is TGTGCCAGCAGCCCCGGGACACGCGCAACTAATGAAAAACTGTTTTTT. The V gene is TRBV3-1 (or the pseudogene TRBV3-2), the J gene TRBJ1-4; perhaps TRBD1 as D (6 bases). The ends were cut back, 4 bases at V and 0 bases at J, with 12 bases in the middle. CDR1 is LGHDT and CDR2 is YNNKEL in the germline V gene (reference sequence). The CDR3 runs to 16 residues.

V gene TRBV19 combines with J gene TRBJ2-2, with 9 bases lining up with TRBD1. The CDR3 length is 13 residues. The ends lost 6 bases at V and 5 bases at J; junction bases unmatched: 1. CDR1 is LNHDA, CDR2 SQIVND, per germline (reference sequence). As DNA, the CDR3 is TGTGCCAGTAGGGACAGGGGAACCGGGGAGCTGTTTTTT. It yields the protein CASRDRGTGELFF.

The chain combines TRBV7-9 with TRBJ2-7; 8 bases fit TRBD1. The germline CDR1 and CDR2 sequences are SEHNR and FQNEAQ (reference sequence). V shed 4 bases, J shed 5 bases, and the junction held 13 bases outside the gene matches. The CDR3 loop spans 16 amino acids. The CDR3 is CASSSPPGTGLNEQYF. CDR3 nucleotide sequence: TGTGCCAGCAGCTCCCCCCCTGGGACAGGCCTCAACGAGCAGTACTTC.

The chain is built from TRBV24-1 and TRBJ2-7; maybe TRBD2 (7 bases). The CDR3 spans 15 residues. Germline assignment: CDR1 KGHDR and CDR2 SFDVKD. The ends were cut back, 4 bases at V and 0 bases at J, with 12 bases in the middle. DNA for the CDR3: TGTGCCACCAGTGAGGGGGGGGCTAACTCCTACGAGCAGTACTTC. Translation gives CATSEGGANSYEQYF.